Each of the 3 T cell receptor beta chains below was sequenced from the same sample in a study of identical twins. Each CDR3 protein is one row after TCRdb ran MiXCR on the 5' RACE reads. The data show hundreds of thousands of distinct CDR3 sequences, with around 6.1% seen just once and 1.5% to 2% held by the top ten. The sample taken for sequencing was naive T cells sorted from blood. These receptors came from a man aged 18 to 35 in good health.

The chain recombines TRBV20-1 with TRBJ2-5; no clear D gene. The germline V gene has CDR1 DFQATT and CDR2 SNEGSKA (reference sequence). Trimming stripped 1 base from V and 4 bases from J, with 13 bases between. CDR3 length: 14 amino acids. The CDR3 coding sequence is TGCAGTGCTAGAGCTTACGGTACCTCAGAGACCCAGTACTTC. Amino acid sequence: CSARAYGTSETQYF.

This clonotype was seen at least ten times. The chain combines TRBV18 with TRBJ2-1; D is unresolved. The germline V gene encodes CDR1 KGHSH and CDR2 LQKENI. V was pared by 0 bases and J by 12 bases, with 6 bases between. The CDR3 covers 11 residues. The CDR3 coding sequence is TGTGCCAGCTCACCACCTGGGATGCAGTTCTTC. The encoded protein is CASSPPGMQFF.

This clonotype was observed at least ten times. The rearrangement links TRBV11-1 to TRBJ1-2; TRBD1 aligns across 7 bases. The J segment lost 1 base and the V segment lost 5 bases, leaving 16 bases of the junction unmatched. This CDR3 has 18 amino acids. Germline CDR1 and CDR2: SGHAT and FQDESV (reference sequence). The CDR3 DNA sequence: TGTGCCAGCAGCCCATTCTCCGACAGGGTCATTGATAACTATGGCTACACCTTC. Protein product: CASSPFSDRVIDNYGYTF.